Included here is one T cell receptor beta chain sequence, with context. This CDR3 is 14 amino acids long. Germline V lookup: CDR1 LGHDT, CDR2 YNNKEL (reference sequence). Trimming removed 2 bases from V and 8 bases from J, with 13 bases in between. Sequenced by immunoSEQ multiplex PCR; TCRdb stores in-frame clones only, minus some. The sample holds around 140,000 clones; about 87% are singletons and the top ten take 6% to 7%. The sample belongs to a study of blood T cell repertoires in COVID-19. Looking at the study overall: From the United States, Italy and Spain came samples of acute and convalescent COVID-19. T cells, B-cell-depleted T cells, or PBMCs supplied cDNA or gDNA.

The sequence came from a man older than 75 with acute or convalescent COVID-19. This rearrangement joins TRBV3-1 (or the pseudogene TRBV3-2) to TRBJ2-1, with D maybe TRBD2 (5 bases). The sequencing sample was made of peripheral blood. CDR3 coding DNA: TGTGCCAGCAGCCAAACTGCGAGGGTCGATGAGCAGTTCTTC. This codes for CASSQTARVDEQFF.